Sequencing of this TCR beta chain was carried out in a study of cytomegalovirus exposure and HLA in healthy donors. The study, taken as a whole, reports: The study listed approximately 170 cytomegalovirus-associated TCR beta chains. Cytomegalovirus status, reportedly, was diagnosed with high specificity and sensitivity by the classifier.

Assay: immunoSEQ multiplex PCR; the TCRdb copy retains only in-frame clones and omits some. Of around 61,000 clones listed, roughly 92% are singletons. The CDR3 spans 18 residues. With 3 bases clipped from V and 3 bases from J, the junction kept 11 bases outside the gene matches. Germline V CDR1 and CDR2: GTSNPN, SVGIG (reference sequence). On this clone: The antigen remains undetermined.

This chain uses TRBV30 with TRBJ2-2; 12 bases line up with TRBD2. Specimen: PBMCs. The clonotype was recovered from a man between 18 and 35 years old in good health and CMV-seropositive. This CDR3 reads CAWSQRWLAGGHTGELFF. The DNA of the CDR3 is TGTGCCTGGAGCCAACGTTGGCTAGCGGGAGGGCACACCGGGGAGCTGTTTTTT.